The 28 T cell receptor beta chains below come from one sample, sequenced in a study of blood T cell repertoires in COVID-19. Repertoires were generated with immunoSEQ multiplex PCR, while TCRdb's copy carries only in-frame clones and drops some. The table records approximately 180,000 clones, roughly 79% of them present only once. The specimen was peripheral blood. Receptor source: a woman aged 80 or over with COVID-19, enrolled during active disease.

V is TRBV7-2 and J is TRBJ2-2; 8 bases fit TRBD1. The ends lost 5 bases at V and 1 base at J; junction bases unmatched: 3. This CDR3 is built from 15 residues. CDR1 and CDR2 from the germline V gene are SGHTA and FQGNSA. The CDR3 region has the DNA TGTGCCAGCAGCGCCGGGACAGGGAACACCGGGGAGCTGTTTTTT. Protein product: CASSAGTGNTGELFF.

CDR3 amino acids: CASTIGTGQETQYF. The CDR3, as DNA: TGTGCCAGCACCATAGGGACAGGACAAGAGACCCAGTACTTC. V and J are TRBV7-2 and TRBJ2-5; 8 bases fit TRBD1. Germline V gives CDR1 SGHTA, CDR2 FQGNSA. The CDR3 contains 14 residues. After removal of 7 bases from V and 2 bases from J, the junction contained 6 bases not matched to a gene.

The V gene is TRBV11-2, the J gene TRBJ1-2; D gene ambiguous. The CDR3 is made up of 15 amino acids. With 2 bases removed from V and 8 bases from J, the gap between germline ends came to 18 bases. Germline V CDR1 and CDR2: SGHAT, FQNNGV. DNA of the CDR3: TGTGCCAGCAGCTTACCTTCGGTTGGCCCCGGGGGCTACACCTTC. It specifies CASSLPSVGPGGYTF.

J is TRBJ1-2 and V is TRBV2; D gene unclear. CDR1 is SNHLY, CDR2 FYNNEI, per germline. The ends were cut back, 1 base at V and 2 bases at J, with 5 bases in the middle. There are 13 residues in the CDR3. This chain's CDR3 is CASSEGQNYGYTF. In DNA, the CDR3 is TGTGCCAGCAGTGAAGGTCAGAACTATGGCTACACCTTC.

V usage is TRBV19 and J usage is TRBJ1-5, with a weak D call TRBD1 (5 bases). Deletions cut 7 bases from V and 2 bases from J, with 15 bases between. The CDR3 totals 15 residues. The germline gives CDR1 LNHDA, CDR2 SQIVND (reference sequence). The CDR3 is CASMVQDLGNQPQHF. The CDR3 DNA reads TGTGCCAGTATGGTACAGGATTTGGGCAATCAGCCCCAGCATTTT.

The V and J genes are TRBV9 and TRBJ1-2, with 10 bases matching TRBD1. The CDR3 is 15 residues long. Unmatched junction bases numbered 7, after V lost 3 bases and J lost 5 bases. Germline V gene data show CDR1 as SGDLS and CDR2 as YYNGEE. The CDR3 loop reads CASSEGQGTQYGYTF. CDR3 DNA sequence: TGTGCCAGCAGCGAGGGACAGGGGACGCAATATGGCTACACCTTC.

The chain links TRBV2 to TRBJ2-7; TRBD2 aligns across 7 bases. CDR3 size: 15 residues. Trimming removed 0 bases from V and 3 bases from J; junction bases left unmatched: 5. CDR1 and CDR2 (germline): SNHLY, FYNNEI. The CDR3 sequence is CASSEASGTNYEQYF. CDR3 DNA sequence: TGTGCCAGCAGTGAAGCATCCGGGACTAACTACGAGCAGTACTTC.

V is TRBV10-3 and J is TRBJ2-5, with TRBD2 matching over 8 bases. The CDR3 length is 17 residues. The V gene end was trimmed by 0 bases and the J gene end by 5 bases; junction bases not matched to a gene: 11. Germline V lookup: CDR1 ENHRY, CDR2 SYGVKD. CDR3 sequence reads: CAISESTGLGAGETQYF. The CDR3 DNA follows: TGTGCCATCAGTGAGTCGACGGGACTAGGCGCCGGGGAGACCCAGTACTTC.

The chain employs TRBV6-6 and TRBJ2-2; possible D gene TRBD1, 5 bases. The germline V and J ends were trimmed by 5 bases and 5 bases, with 12 bases remaining between them. The CDR3 consists of 14 residues. The germline CDR1 and CDR2 sequences are MNHNY and SVGAGI (reference sequence). DNA for the CDR3: TGTGCCAGCAGTAAAGAACAGGCAACCGGGGAGCTGTTTTTT. This codes for CASSKEQATGELFF.

The rearrangement links TRBV9 to TRBJ2-7, with 12 bases fitting TRBD2. Germline V lookup: CDR1 SGDLS, CDR2 YYNGEE. The CDR3 has 15 amino acids. V lost 4 bases and J lost 2; bases outside the gene matches: 4. The CDR3 coding sequence is TGTGCCAGCAGCTTAGGACTAGCGGGGACCTACGAGCAGTACTTC. Its protein product is CASSLGLAGTYEQYF.

V gene TRBV28 combines with J gene TRBJ2-5; 7 bases align to TRBD1. V was pared by 6 bases and J by 4 bases, with 11 bases of the junction left unmatched. Germline-derived CDR1 and CDR2 are MDHEN and SYDVKM. The CDR3 contains 15 residues. CDR3 loop: CASSPYRGSRETQYF. The CDR3, as DNA: TGTGCCAGCAGCCCATACAGGGGATCACGAGAGACCCAGTACTTC.

The rearrangement uses TRBV28 and TRBJ2-3, with D perhaps matching TRBD2 (5 bases). V dropped 5 bases and J dropped 0 bases, with 9 bases sitting between them. There are 14 residues in the CDR3. CDR1 and CDR2 (germline): MDHEN, SYDVKM. DNA for the CDR3: TGTGCCAGCAGTGGAAGCGGTAGCACAGATACGCAGTATTTT. It encodes CASSGSGSTDTQYF.

The chain links TRBV12-3 or TRBV12-4 to TRBJ2-7; D remains unclear. The CDR3 totals 11 residues. V lost 8 bases to trimming and J lost 3 bases, with 8 bases between them. Here the CDR3 reads CASPVGYEQYF. The CDR3 DNA follows: TGTGCCAGCCCGGTCGGCTACGAGCAGTACTTC.

This sequence joins TRBV6-6 and TRBJ1-1; D gene ambiguous. V dropped 0 bases and J dropped 4 bases, with 9 bases sitting between them. This CDR3 contains 14 residues. Germline CDR1 is MNHNY and CDR2 is SVGAGI (reference sequence). The CDR3 here is CASSYSPSFTEAFF. CDR3 nucleotide sequence: TGTGCCAGCAGTTACTCTCCAAGCTTCACTGAAGCTTTCTTT.

The chain uses TRBV19 and TRBJ1-2, with D tentatively TRBD1 (6 bases). There are 14 residues in the CDR3. The V end was cut by 3 bases, the J end by 6 bases, with 14 bases between. Germline CDR1 and CDR2: LNHDA and SQIVND (reference sequence). The CDR3 sequence is CASSIGGGADGYTF. The DNA for the CDR3 is TGTGCCAGTAGTATCGGCGGGGGCGCGGATGGCTACACCTTC.

In its sample, this clone was seen once. The chain joins TRBV2 to TRBJ2-7; a possible D gene is TRBD1 (5 bases). The V gene lost 7 bases and the J gene lost 0 bases, with 16 bases spanning the gap. The CDR3 spans 15 residues. Germline V gene sequence: CDR1 SNHLY, CDR2 FYNNEI. The CDR3 DNA reads as TGTGCCAGCATCCAAACCCCGACAGTCTCCTACGAGCAGTACTTC. It translates to CASIQTPTVSYEQYF.

This clone was detected a few times. The J gene is TRBJ2-2, the V gene TRBV19; 7 bases align to TRBD1. The length of the CDR3 is 14 residues. Trimming cost V 7 bases and J 3 bases; bases outside gene matches: 5. Germline CDR1 reads LNHDA; CDR2 reads SQIVND (reference sequence). This CDR3 reads CASTGQAYTGELFF. CDR3 bases: TGTGCCAGTACAGGACAGGCCTACACCGGGGAGCTGTTTTTT. The full variable domain, completed using reference TRBV19 and TRBJ2-2, is DGGITQSPKYLFRKEGQNVTLSCEQNLNHDAMYWYRQDPGQGLRLIYYSQIVNDFQKGDIAEGYSVSREKKESFPLTVTSAQKNPTAFYLCASTGQAYTGELFFGEGSRLTVL.

This chain connects TRBV28 to TRBJ1-6, with 8 nucleotides matching TRBD1. The germline gives CDR1 MDHEN, CDR2 SYDVKM. The CDR3 has 17 amino acids. The ends lost 5 bases at V and 13 bases at J; junction bases unmatched: 19. This chain's CDR3 is CASSHNVGTGMYAPLHF. CDR3 in DNA: TGTGCCAGCAGTCACAACGTCGGGACAGGCATGTATGCGCCCCTCCACTTT.

This clone was counted between two and nine times. The rearrangement joins TRBV19 to TRBJ1-5; maybe TRBD1 (6 bases). Germline lookup yields CDR1 LNHDA and CDR2 SQIVND (reference sequence). This CDR3 is 13 amino acids long. The germline V and J ends were trimmed by 3 bases and 4 bases, with 7 bases remaining between them. Written as DNA, the CDR3 is TGTGCCAGTAGTATGGACAGAAATCAGCCCCAGCATTTT. Translation gives CASSMDRNQPQHF.

This chain uses TRBV28 with TRBJ1-5, with D possibly matching TRBD1 (5 bases). V dropped 5 bases and J dropped 4 bases, with 12 bases sitting between them. This CDR3 comprises 14 residues. Germline V gene lookup returns CDR1 MDHEN and CDR2 SYDVKM. The DNA for the CDR3 is TGTGCCAGCAGTGTCCTCGGGGGGAATCAGCCCCAGCATTTT. It codes for CASSVLGGNQPQHF.

The chain joins TRBV21-1 to TRBJ2-2; the tabulated D call, TRBD2, remains unverified against the DNA. TRBV21-1 represents a pseudogene. The CDR3 is 14 amino acids. DNA for the CDR3: TGTGCCAGCAGCAAGACGGGGAACACCGGGGAGCTGTTTTTT. The encoded protein is CASSKTGNTGELFF.

This clone was found many times. J is TRBJ1-2 and V is TRBV3-1 (or the pseudogene TRBV3-2); 7 bases line up with TRBD1. The CDR3 has 15 amino acids. With V trimmed by 4 bases and J by 4 bases, 9 bases remained unmatched. The germline V gene has CDR1 LGHDT and CDR2 YNNKEL (reference sequence). CDR3 loop: CASSPEDRPGYGYTF. The CDR3 nucleotides read TGTGCCAGCAGCCCGGAGGACAGGCCTGGCTATGGCTACACCTTC.

The chain joins TRBV19 to TRBJ1-1; no clear D gene. The germline gives CDR1 LNHDA, CDR2 SQIVND (reference sequence). The CDR3 sequence is 13 residues long. Between the trimmed V and J ends, which lost 1 base and 1 base, there was a span of 4 bases. Here the CDR3 reads CASSIVANTEAFF. DNA of the CDR3: TGTGCCAGTAGTATAGTGGCGAACACTGAAGCTTTCTTT. The full variable domain, rest sourced from reference TRBV19 and TRBJ1-1, is DGGITQSPKYLFRKEGQNVTLSCEQNLNHDAMYWYRQDPGQGLRLIYYSQIVNDFQKGDIAEGYSVSREKKESFPLTVTSAQKNPTAFYLCASSIVANTEAFFGQGTRLTVV.

In DNA form, the CDR3 reads TGCAGTGCTAAGGGGGGGGAGACCCAGTACTTC. Its protein product is CSAKGGETQYF. The V call is TRBV20-1, the J call TRBJ2-5; D possibly corresponds to TRBD2 (7 bases). Trimming shortened V by 4 bases and J by 5 bases, and 8 bases separated the two germline ends. This CDR3 is built from 11 residues. Germline V CDR1 and CDR2: DFQATT, SNEGSKA (reference sequence).

The chain has TRBV12-3 or TRBV12-4 and TRBJ2-7; a weak D match, TRBD2 (5 bases). The CDR3 contains 13 residues. Deletions cut 3 bases from V and 7 bases from J, with 13 bases between. The CDR3 nucleotides are TGTGCCAGCAGTTTGCGGTTGGGGAGTGAGCAGTACTTC. Amino acids: CASSLRLGSEQYF.

V gene TRBV10-3 combines with J gene TRBJ2-7; TRBD2 is a possible D gene (6 bases). CDR1 and CDR2 from the germline V gene are ENHRY and SYGVKD. The CDR3 spans 13 residues. The ends were cut back, 3 bases at V and 6 bases at J, with 12 bases in the middle. For the CDR3, the DNA is TGTGCCATCAGTGATTTCGGGGACTCCGAGCAGTACTTC. Translation: CAISDFGDSEQYF.

The V call is TRBV5-4, the J call TRBJ1-2; 7 bases fit TRBD1. V trimming: 4 bases; J trimming: 3 bases; junction bases outside the gene matches: 6. Germline CDR1 SGHNT, CDR2 YYREEE (reference sequence). CDR3 size: 14 residues. The CDR3 protein is CASSADRDDYGYTF. In DNA form, the CDR3 reads TGTGCCAGCAGCGCAGACAGGGACGACTATGGCTACACCTTC.

The J gene is TRBJ2-2, the V gene TRBV13; TRBD1 is a possible D gene (5 bases). The germline V gene encodes CDR1 PRHDT and CDR2 FYEKMQ (reference sequence). This CDR3 region has 15 residues. The CDR3 loop reads CGTATRGVDTGELFF. CDR3 sequence (DNA): TGTGGCACAGCTACAAGGGGCGTCGACACCGGGGAGCTGTTTTTT.